Listed below are T cell receptor beta chains from one sample, sequenced in a study of Ad26.COV2.S vaccination and SARS-CoV-2 variants. Using immunoSEQ multiplex PCR, the repertoire was profiled, and TCRdb retains in-frame clones only, with some absent. This sample has some 190,000 clones, with around nine tenths found just once. Specimen: peripheral blood, collected after recovery from COVID-19. The receptors originated from a human donor who had recovered from COVID-19. Each CDR3 is given with its conserved first and last residue. Fields, in order: V gene, J gene, D gene, clone size, CDR3 DNA, CDR3 protein. A D gene is named only where the DNA matches it firmly. The listing skips clone size in some rows; elsewhere it reads once, few, many or a size class.

V gene: TRBV5-1; J gene: TRBJ2-2; D gene: -; clone size: -; CDR3 DNA: TGCGCCAGCAGCTTGGTGCGGGAAGACACCGGGGAGCTGTTTTTT; CDR3 protein: CASSLVREDTGELFF
V gene: TRBV10-3; J gene: TRBJ2-7; D gene: -; clone size: -; CDR3 DNA: TGTGCCATCAGTGAGTCGACTCTGGGGCAGTACTTC; CDR3 protein: CAISESTLGQYF
V gene: TRBV9; J gene: TRBJ2-6; D gene: -; clone size: -; CDR3 DNA: TGTGCCAGCAGCGCTGGATGGGTCTCTGGGGCCAACGTCCTGACTTTC; CDR3 protein: CASSAGWVSGANVLTF
V gene: TRBV6-5; J gene: TRBJ1-1; D gene: -; clone size: few; CDR3 DNA: TGTGCCAGCAGTTTAATCGACACTGAAGCTTTCTTT; CDR3 protein: CASSLIDTEAFF
V gene: TRBV27; J gene: TRBJ1-1; D gene: TRBD1; clone size: -; CDR3 DNA: TGTGCCAGCAGTTTCAGGGGGATCACTGAAGCTTTCTTT; CDR3 protein: CASSFRGITEAFF
V gene: TRBV21-1; J gene: TRBJ2-5; D gene: -; clone size: -; CDR3 DNA: TGTGCCAGCAGCAAAAACGGATCCCAAGAGACCCAGTACTTC; CDR3 protein: CASSKNGSQETQYF
V gene: TRBV3-1/TRBV3-2; J gene: TRBJ1-2; D gene: -; clone size: -; CDR3 DNA: TGTGCCAGCAGCCATGAGGTACGGGGGCGCGGCTACACCTTC; CDR3 protein: CASSHEVRGRGYTF
V gene: TRBV5-5; J gene: TRBJ2-5; D gene: -; clone size: -; CDR3 DNA: TGTGCCAGCAGCTTCGGGACGGTCACGGAGACCCAGTACTTC; CDR3 protein: CASSFGTVTETQYF
V gene: TRBV29-1; J gene: TRBJ1-5; D gene: -; clone size: -; CDR3 DNA: TGCAGCTTTCAGTTTGGAAATCAGCCCCAGCATTTT; CDR3 protein: CSFQFGNQPQHF
V gene: TRBV2; J gene: TRBJ2-7; D gene: -; clone size: -; CDR3 DNA: TGTGCCAGCAGCCCAGATCGCTCCTACGAGCAGTACTTC; CDR3 protein: CASSPDRSYEQYF
V gene: TRBV2; J gene: TRBJ1-3; D gene: -; clone size: -; CDR3 DNA: TGTGCCAGCAGTGCGGGGGTATCTGGAAACACCATATATTTT; CDR3 protein: CASSAGVSGNTIYF
V gene: TRBV7-9; J gene: TRBJ2-7; D gene: -; clone size: -; CDR3 DNA: TGTGCCAGCAGCGGAGATTACGAGCAGTACTTC; CDR3 protein: CASSGDYEQYF
V gene: TRBV6-5; J gene: TRBJ2-7; D gene: -; clone size: few; CDR3 DNA: TGTGCCAGCAGCTACTTCAGGGGAACCTACGAGCAGTACTTC; CDR3 protein: CASSYFRGTYEQYF
V gene: TRBV28; J gene: TRBJ1-4; D gene: TRBD1; clone size: -; CDR3 DNA: TGTGCCAGCAGCTATCAAGGGGGCCCTAATGAAAAACTGTTTTTT; CDR3 protein: CASSYQGGPNEKLFF
V gene: TRBV3-1/TRBV3-2; J gene: TRBJ1-2; D gene: TRBD1; clone size: -; CDR3 DNA: TGTGCCAGCAGCGCTATGGACAGGGGGCAGGCTGGCTACACCTTC; CDR3 protein: CASSAMDRGQAGYTF
V gene: TRBV5-1; J gene: TRBJ2-3; D gene: TRBD2; clone size: -; CDR3 DNA: TGCGCCAGCAGCACGACTAGCGGGTCAGGCACAGATACGCAGTATTTT; CDR3 protein: CASSTTSGSGTDTQYF
V gene: TRBV5-4; J gene: TRBJ2-3; D gene: -; clone size: -; CDR3 DNA: TGTGCCAGCAGCTTGAGTTTGGCAGATACGCAGTATTTT; CDR3 protein: CASSLSLADTQYF
V gene: TRBV18; J gene: TRBJ1-5; D gene: -; clone size: -; CDR3 DNA: TGTGCCAGCTCACCACCGGGATTTAATCAGCCCCAGCATTTT; CDR3 protein: CASSPPGFNQPQHF
V gene: TRBV19; J gene: TRBJ2-1; D gene: -; clone size: -; CDR3 DNA: TGTGCCAGTAGTATAGCGCAGGGGAGTTACAATGAGCAGTTCTTC; CDR3 protein: CASSIAQGSYNEQFF
V gene: TRBV6-5; J gene: TRBJ1-6; D gene: -; clone size: few; CDR3 DNA: TGTGCCAGCTCCTCGGGGGGGCTGAATTCACCCCTCCACTTT; CDR3 protein: CASSSGGLNSPLHF
V gene: TRBV9; J gene: TRBJ2-2; D gene: TRBD1; clone size: -; CDR3 DNA: TGTGCCAGCAGCACGACAGGGAGCGGGGAGCTGTTTTTT; CDR3 protein: CASSTTGSGELFF
V gene: TRBV7-6; J gene: TRBJ2-1; D gene: -; clone size: -; CDR3 DNA: TGTGCCAGCAGCCCCGCCGGGGGCGCTAGCGGCAATGAGCAGTTCTTC; CDR3 protein: CASSPAGGASGNEQFF
V gene: TRBV19; J gene: TRBJ2-2; D gene: TRBD2; clone size: -; CDR3 DNA: TGTGCCAGTAGTCTCTATGCGGGAGGGACCGGGGAGCTGTTTTTT; CDR3 protein: CASSLYAGGTGELFF
V gene: TRBV19; J gene: TRBJ2-3; D gene: TRBD2; clone size: -; CDR3 DNA: TGTGCCAGTAGTAACTACGGGACTAGCGGGAGTGATACGCAGTATTTT; CDR3 protein: CASSNYGTSGSDTQYF
V gene: TRBV7-3; J gene: TRBJ2-3; D gene: -; clone size: -; CDR3 DNA: TGTGCCAGCAGCCTCCGAGGTGCGGGGACGCAGTATTTT; CDR3 protein: CASSLRGAGTQYF
V gene: TRBV10-1; J gene: TRBJ1-5; D gene: TRBD1; clone size: -; CDR3 DNA: TGCGCCAGCCGAAAAAACAGGGGAGACAATCAGCCCCAGCATTTT; CDR3 protein: CASRKNRGDNQPQHF
V gene: TRBV12-5; J gene: TRBJ1-5; D gene: -; clone size: -; CDR3 DNA: TGTGCTAGTGGTTTGCCCAATGATAGCAATCAGCCCCAGCATTTT; CDR3 protein: CASGLPNDSNQPQHF
V gene: TRBV19; J gene: TRBJ1-1; D gene: TRBD1; clone size: -; CDR3 DNA: TGTGCCAGTAGCCGGGACAGGAACACTGAAGCTTTCTTT; CDR3 protein: CASSRDRNTEAFF
V gene: TRBV6-5; J gene: TRBJ1-1; D gene: -; clone size: -; CDR3 DNA: TGTGCCAGCAGTTACTCGGGGTTAGGAGGAAACACTGAAGCTTTCTTT; CDR3 protein: CASSYSGLGGNTEAFF
V gene: TRBV9; J gene: TRBJ2-2; D gene: -; clone size: -; CDR3 DNA: TGTGCCAGCAGCGAGGGGAAAGACACCGGGGAGCTGTTTTTT; CDR3 protein: CASSEGKDTGELFF
V gene: TRBV7-9; J gene: TRBJ1-4; D gene: TRBD1; clone size: -; CDR3 DNA: TGTGCCAGCAGCCTGACAGGGATCAGTGGGGAAAAACTGTTTTTT; CDR3 protein: CASSLTGISGEKLFF
V gene: TRBV5-1; J gene: TRBJ2-7; D gene: -; clone size: -; CDR3 DNA: TGCGCCAGCAGCCGGTGGGGCGGGGAGGCTCGCGGGCAGTACTTC; CDR3 protein: CASSRWGGEARGQYF
V gene: TRBV2; J gene: TRBJ1-6; D gene: TRBD1; clone size: -; CDR3 DNA: TGTGCCAGCAACCCTCGGACAGGGGACTCACCCCTCCACTTT; CDR3 protein: CASNPRTGDSPLHF
V gene: TRBV19; J gene: TRBJ2-3; D gene: TRBD1; clone size: -; CDR3 DNA: TGTGCCAGTAGTAAGCCCAACAGGGGGGCCCACACAGATACGCAGTATTTT; CDR3 protein: CASSKPNRGAHTDTQYF
V gene: TRBV14; J gene: TRBJ1-3; D gene: -; clone size: -; CDR3 DNA: TGTGCCAGCAGCCCCCCTGGAAACACCATATATTTT; CDR3 protein: CASSPPGNTIYF
V gene: TRBV2; J gene: TRBJ1-5; D gene: -; clone size: -; CDR3 DNA: TGTGCCAGCAGTTTTGAAACGGGGGGCAATCAGCCCCAGCATTTT; CDR3 protein: CASSFETGGNQPQHF
V gene: TRBV7-3; J gene: TRBJ1-1; D gene: -; clone size: -; CDR3 DNA: TGTGCCAGCAGCGACCCTGGCCAGGGAAGGACTGAAGCTTTCTTT; CDR3 protein: CASSDPGQGRTEAFF
V gene: TRBV6-1; J gene: TRBJ1-2; D gene: -; clone size: -; CDR3 DNA: TGTGCCAGCAGCGAAGGGGCAGGGAATCATAACTATGGCTACACCTTC; CDR3 protein: CASSEGAGNHNYGYTF
V gene: TRBV3-1/TRBV3-2; J gene: TRBJ2-5; D gene: TRBD2; clone size: -; CDR3 DNA: TGTGCCAGCAGCCAAGAGATGGGATTAGCGGGAGGGCCATGGGAGACCCAGTACTTC; CDR3 protein: CASSQEMGLAGGPWETQYF
V gene: TRBV5-8; J gene: TRBJ2-3; D gene: -; clone size: -; CDR3 DNA: TGTGCCAGCAGCTTCACGGGGTGGACAGATACGCAGTATTTT; CDR3 protein: CASSFTGWTDTQYF
V gene: TRBV5-8; J gene: TRBJ1-6; D gene: -; clone size: few; CDR3 DNA: TGTGCCAGCAACAGGGTGGTGGGGTATTCACCCCTCCACTTT; CDR3 protein: CASNRVVGYSPLHF
V gene: TRBV9; J gene: TRBJ2-5; D gene: -; clone size: -; CDR3 DNA: TGTGCCAGCAGCCGACAAACAGGGCCCCAAGAGACCCAGTACTTC; CDR3 protein: CASSRQTGPQETQYF